This TCR beta chain is drawn from a study of glioma-infiltrating T cells. Overall study results and limits: Only very few CDR3 sequences appeared in both tissue and blood. Tissue-blood divergence was below expectation in non-neoplastic patients, above in gliomas.

V lost 5 bases to trimming and J lost 7 bases; unmatched junction nucleotides: 8. Germline V gene data show CDR1 as MNHEY and CDR2 as SMNVEV (reference sequence). The CDR3 totals 14 residues. Ten or more counts support this clonotype. Antigen unknown. The iRepertoire nested amplicon-rescue multiplex PCR amplified TCR alpha and beta CDR3s from RNA. One-step reverse transcription and amplification started from approximately 100-400 ng of tissue mRNA or PBMC total RNA. TCRdb re-derived calls from the multiplex PCR reads in MiXCR, one entry per CDR3 protein. The top ten hold 35% of the sample, which has some 100,000 distinct CDR3 sequences, under 30% seen once.

This sequence was found in a human donor with low-grade glioma or glioblastoma, undergoing nonglioma brain surgery, or in good health (not recorded which). This chain uses TRBV27 with TRBJ1-1; 9 nucleotides agree with TRBD1. The sequencing sample was made of glioma tissue, nonneoplastic brain tissue, or PBMCs (not recorded which). As DNA, the CDR3 is TGTGCCAGCAGTCCCCGACAGGGGGGTGTTGAAGCTTTCTTT. Protein product: CASSPRQGGVEAFF.